What follows are 25 T cell receptor beta chains derived from one specimen sequenced in a study of T cells in women clearing cervical HPV infection. The protocol was immunoSEQ multiplex PCR, while the TCRdb copy is restricted to in-frame clones and leaves out a portion. This sample's table has 25,000 to 30,000 clones. The specimen was blood buffy coat. Every receptor here comes from a woman aged 18-69 years with a cervical HPV16 infection that either progressed to CIN3+ or cleared (not recorded which).

About this clone itself: The read comes to an end 3 residues before the CDR3 does, leaving the germline J gene to fill in the end. The chain has TRBV6-1 and TRBJ2-7; TRBD1 agrees at 10 bases. The V segment lost 2 bases and the J segment 0 bases; nucleotides outside the gene matches: 7. The germline V gene has CDR1 MNHNS and CDR2 SASEGT. This CDR3 has 17 residues. The CDR3 DNA, read in part, is TGTGCCAGCAGTGAAATACTGACAGGGGGCTTCTCCTACGAG. This sequence encodes CASSEILTGGFSYE. The whole CDR3 protein reads CASSEILTGGFSYEQYF.

With respect to this clone: The read ends 3 residues before the CDR3 terminus; that terminus is restored from the germline J gene. The chain links TRBV19 to TRBJ1-4; D may be TRBD1 (5 bases). Germline-derived CDR1 and CDR2 are LNHDA and SQIVND (reference sequence). CDR3 size: 14 residues. V was pared by 5 bases and J by 4 bases, with 11 bases between. This CDR3 is CASSSTAHNEKLFF. The part of the CDR3 DNA that was read is TGTGCCAGTAGTTCGACAGCGCATAATGAAAAA. Variable domain in full (rest from reference TRBV19 and TRBJ1-4): DGGITQSPKYLFRKEGQNVTLSCEQNLNHDAMYWYRQDPGQGLRLIYYSQIVNDFQKGDIAEGYSVSREKKESFPLTVTSAQKNPTAFYLCASSSTAHNEKLFFGSGTQLSVL.

A note on this clone: Read data end 3 residues before the CDR3 end; the end is taken from the germline J gene. This chain links TRBV2 with TRBJ1-5; D is possibly TRBD1 (6 bases). The V gene's germline CDR1 is SNHLY and CDR2 FYNNEI. Trimming pared 8 bases from V and 4 bases from J, leaving 15 bases between. CDR3 length: 14 amino acids. The CDR3 loop reads CASGAQQGNQPQHF. The CDR3 DNA, read in part, is TGTGCCAGCGGAGCACAACAGGGTAATCAGCCC.

A word on this clone: The CDR3 extends 3 residues past the end of the read, so its final part is completed from the germline J gene. The rearrangement links TRBV20-1 to TRBJ2-1; the D is unclear. The CDR3 length is 11 residues. The germline CDR1 and CDR2 sequences are DFQATT and SNEGSKA (reference sequence). V lost 3 bases and J 8 bases, leaving 8 bases between the germline ends. CDR3 protein: CSASKTHEQFF. CDR3 DNA, as far as it was read: TGCAGTGCTAGTAAGACTCATGAG.

On this clone itself: Sequencing ends 3 residues short of the CDR3 end; the germline J gene provides the rest. The V and J genes are TRBV7-8 and TRBJ2-5; 10 bases match TRBD1. The CDR3 spans 14 residues. The trim removed 6 bases at V and 5 bases at J, leaving 6 bases unmatched. Germline lookup yields CDR1 SGHVS and CDR2 FQNEAQ. This CDR3 is CASRSGTGVETQYF. CDR3 DNA (partial): TGTGCCAGCAGGTCTGGGACAGGGGTTGAGACC.

Remarks on this clone: The DNA ends 3 residues before the CDR3 does, and the rest of the CDR3 is filled in from the germline J gene. The rearrangement uses TRBV5-1 and TRBJ2-1; tentatively, D is TRBD2 (7 bases). Germline lookup yields CDR1 SGHRS and CDR2 YFSETQ. CDR3 length: 15 amino acids. Deletions cut 4 bases from V and 6 bases from J, with 17 bases between. The CDR3 loop is CASSLRTGGLNEQFF. The part of the CDR3 DNA that was read is TGCGCCAGCAGCCTAAGGACGGGGGGCCTCAATGAG.

The CDR3 region is CASSSGTSGRTDTQYF. CDR3 DNA, as far as it was read: TGTGCCAGCAGTTCAGGGACTAGCGGGAGAACAGATACG. The V and J genes are TRBV28 and TRBJ2-3, with 14 bases fitting TRBD2. With the read ending 3 residues before the CDR3 end, the germline J gene is used to fill in that end. The CDR3 runs to 16 residues. V was clipped by 4 bases and J by 3 bases; unmatched bases: 3. Germline V gives CDR1 MDHEN, CDR2 SYDVKM.

Comment on this clone: Coverage ceases 3 residues before the CDR3 finishes, and the germline J gene fills in the end. This chain joins TRBV6-2 or TRBV6-3 and TRBJ2-5; 11 bases are shared with TRBD2. The CDR3 consists of 13 residues. J lost 7 bases, V lost 5 bases, and 3 bases had no gene match. Germline V gene lookup returns CDR1 MNHEY and CDR2 SVGEGT. CDR3 region: CASSPGLAGTQYF. Incomplete CDR3 DNA: TGTGCCAGCAGTCCCGGACTAGCGGGGACC.

Worth noting for this clone: The read stops 3 residues short of the end of the CDR3; the missing end is completed from the germline J gene. This chain uses TRBV19 with TRBJ2-1, with 12 nucleotides matching TRBD2. V shed 8 bases, J shed 4 bases, and the junction held 9 bases outside the gene matches. CDR1 and CDR2 (germline): LNHDA, SQIVND (reference sequence). The CDR3 is made up of 16 amino acids. CDR3 sequence reads: CASGGASGRVYNEQFF. The covered CDR3 bases are TGTGCCAGTGGAGGTGCTAGCGGGAGGGTATACAATGAG.

Worth noting for this clone: With the read ending 3 residues before the CDR3 end, the germline J gene is used to fill in that end. V is TRBV7-9 and J is TRBJ1-1; D is uncertain. The V end lost 5 bases, the J end lost 1 base, and 8 bases lay between the germline ends. The CDR3 contains 13 residues. Germline V CDR1 and CDR2: SEHNR, FQNEAQ (reference sequence). The CDR3: CASSHTENTEAFF. The sequenced part of the CDR3 DNA is TGTGCCAGCAGCCATACAGAGAACACTGAA.

A remark on this clone: Read data end 3 residues before the CDR3 end; the end is taken from the germline J gene. The chain links TRBV19 to TRBJ2-5, with a tentative D call TRBD2 (6 bases). There are 16 residues in the CDR3. V was cut by 0 bases and J by 2 bases, with 13 bases left in between. In germline, CDR1 is LNHDA, CDR2 SQIVND (reference sequence). CDR3 bases read: TGTGCCAGTAGTATAGATAAAGCGGGCGTACAAGAGACC. This encodes CASSIDKAGVQET. The full CDR3 sequence reads CASSIDKAGVQETQYF.

A word on this clone: The observed sequence ends 3 residues before the CDR3 terminus, with the missing tail filled in from the germline J gene. V is TRBV20-1 and J is TRBJ1-4, with D perhaps matching TRBD1 (5 bases). V was cut by 3 bases and J by 7 bases, with 12 bases left in between. This CDR3 has 13 residues. Germline CDR1 reads DFQATT; CDR2 reads SNEGSKA (reference sequence). CDR3 bases read: TGCAGTGCTAGTCTCCAGGGAAGTGAAAAA. It encodes CSASLQGSEK. In full, the CDR3 reads CSASLQGSEKLFF.

About this clone: The read falls 3 residues short of the CDR3 end, and the missing part is taken from the germline J gene. The gene calls are TRBV6-4 and TRBJ2-6, with TRBD2 matching over 9 bases. Trimming cost V 11 bases and J 0 bases; bases outside gene matches: 8. The length of the CDR3 is 16 residues. Germline V gene lookup returns CDR1 MRHNA and CDR2 SNTAGT. The covered CDR3 bases are TGTGCCTGCACTAGGACTAGCGACTCTGGGGCCAACGTC. This gives the protein CACTRTSDSGANV. The whole CDR3 sequence is CACTRTSDSGANVLTF.

As regards this clone: The observed sequence ends 3 residues before the CDR3 terminus, with the missing tail filled in from the germline J gene. The rearrangement joins TRBV30 to TRBJ2-7; TRBD1 matches 8 bases. This CDR3 spans 15 amino acids. Germline V gene sequence: CDR1 GTSNPN, CDR2 SVGIG (reference sequence). V trimming: 4 bases; J trimming: 5 bases; junction bases outside the gene matches: 13. The CDR3 region is CAWKPLDREFHEQYF. The sequenced part of the CDR3 DNA is TGTGCCTGGAAGCCGTTGGACAGGGAGTTCCACGAG.

Of note for this clone: The CDR3 end is not reached by the read, which stops 3 residues before it; the germline J gene fills it in. The genes are TRBV4-1 and TRBJ2-7, with D possibly TRBD2 on 7 matching bases. Germline CDR1 MGHRA, CDR2 YSYEKL. CDR3 length equals 15 residues. V shed 1 base and J shed 0 bases, with 10 bases lying between them. CDR3 sequence reads: CASSQGRGLSYEQYF. The covered CDR3 bases are TGCGCCAGCAGCCAAGGGCGGGGGCTCTCCTACGAG.

With regard to this clone: The read halts 3 residues ahead of the CDR3 end, with the missing end drawn from the germline J gene. This chain uses TRBV5-4 with TRBJ1-2; 7 nucleotides line up with TRBD1. V trimming: 4 bases; J trimming: 1 base; junction bases outside the gene matches: 4. Germline loops: CDR1 SGHNT, CDR2 YYREEE (reference sequence). CDR3 length: 14 amino acids. Partial CDR3 DNA: TGTGCCAGCAGCAATACAGGGGTTAACTATGGC. It codes for CASSNTGVNYG. The whole CDR3 protein reads CASSNTGVNYGYTF.

About this clone itself: The CDR3 goes on 3 residues after the read ends, and that part is filled in from the germline J gene. V usage is TRBV5-4 and J usage is TRBJ2-5; 7 nucleotides agree with TRBD1. From germline, CDR1 is SGHNT and CDR2 YYREEE (reference sequence). The CDR3 sequence is 13 residues long. The V segment lost 4 bases and the J segment 5 bases; nucleotides outside the gene matches: 5. The CDR3 loop is CASSRQGGETQYF. The DNA read from the CDR3 is TGTGCCAGCAGCCGACAGGGCGGTGAGACC.

Turning to this clone: Read coverage stops 3 residues before the CDR3 terminus; the germline J gene supplies the remainder. The V gene is TRBV7-9, the J gene TRBJ2-5; D might be TRBD1 (6 bases). The CDR3 consists of 14 residues. V was shortened by 2 bases and J by 1 base, with 8 bases between the two germline ends. Germline-derived CDR1 and CDR2 are SEHNR and FQNEAQ (reference sequence). The chain's CDR3 is CASSLTRGQETQYF. CDR3 DNA (partial): TGTGCCAGCAGCTTAACCAGGGGCCAAGAGACC.

Notes on this clone: From the germline J gene comes the end of the CDR3, since the read stops 3 residues before it. The chain couples TRBV20-1 to TRBJ2-1, with D unclear. The CDR3 loop spans 12 amino acids. V gave up 2 bases and J gave up 5 bases, with 7 bases separating them. The germline V gene encodes CDR1 DFQATT and CDR2 SNEGSKA (reference sequence). Incomplete CDR3 DNA: TGCAGTGCTAGACTACGGGACAATGAG. Its protein is CSARLRDNE. The entire CDR3 reads CSARLRDNEQFF.

For this clone: The read gets to within 3 residues of the CDR3 end, and the germline J gene fills in the rest. V is TRBV10-1 and J is TRBJ1-1; D is undetermined. V dropped 1 base and J dropped 4 bases, with 7 bases sitting between them. The germline V gene has CDR1 WNHNN and CDR2 SYGVQD (reference sequence). The CDR3 is 13 residues long. CDR3 DNA (partial): TGCGCCAGCAGTGAGTACCGGGGCACTGAA. Amino acid sequence: CASSEYRGTE. The whole CDR3 reads CASSEYRGTEAFF.

This CDR3 is CASSLGGSRVHRSGYTF. The DNA read from the CDR3 is TGCGCCAGCAGTCTGGGGGGTTCGCGGGTCCATAGGAGTGGC. The V call is TRBV5-1, the J call TRBJ1-2; possible D gene TRBD1, 5 bases. The read finishes 3 residues shy of the CDR3 end, and the germline J gene is used to complete it. V dropped 5 bases and J dropped 7 bases, with 27 bases sitting between them. Germline V gives CDR1 SGHRS, CDR2 YFSETQ. CDR3 length: 17 residues.

As for this clone: The read falls 3 residues short of the CDR3 end, and the missing part is taken from the germline J gene. This chain joins TRBV11-2 and TRBJ2-1, with a weak D call TRBD2 (6 bases). The CDR3 contains 11 residues. Germline V gene sequence: CDR1 SGHAT, CDR2 FQNNGV. V dropped 5 bases and J dropped 9 bases, with 8 bases sitting between them. Partial CDR3 DNA: TGTGCCAGCAGCCCGGGGGTTGAG. It codes for CASSPGVE. Given in full, the CDR3 is CASSPGVEQFF.

Details on this clone: The sequenced fragment ends 3 residues before the CDR3 boundary, so the rest is inferred from the germline J gene. The rearrangement uses TRBV7-6 and TRBJ2-3; 10 nucleotides align to TRBD1. This CDR3 spans 16 amino acids. From germline, CDR1 is SGHVS and CDR2 FNYEAQ. The trim removed 4 bases at V and 3 bases at J, leaving 7 bases unmatched. CDR3 DNA, as far as it was read: TGTGCCAGCAGCTCGTTCCGGGACAGGGGAACAGATACG. Translated, it gives CASSSFRDRGTDT. From start to end, the CDR3 is CASSSFRDRGTDTQYF.

A note on this clone: The CDR3 end falls 3 residues outside the read, so it is completed with the germline J gene. The chain uses TRBV19 and TRBJ1-1; TRBD1 aligns across 10 bases. The CDR3 has 13 residues. Germline trimming cut 10 bases from V and 7 bases from J; bases unmatched to any gene: 9. Germline V gene sequence: CDR1 LNHDA, CDR2 SQIVND (reference sequence). CDR3 bases read: TGTGCCACCGCGGACAGGGGGTTACATGAA. It yields the protein CATADRGLHE. The full CDR3 protein reads CATADRGLHEAFF.

In the case of this clone: The read ends 3 residues early relative to the CDR3; the germline J gene fills the gap. V usage is TRBV27 and J usage is TRBJ2-1; D possibly matches TRBD1 or TRBD2 (6 bases each). The CDR3 spans 15 residues. V was shortened by 6 bases and J by 7 bases, with 19 bases between the two germline ends. The germline CDR1 and CDR2 sequences are MNHEY and SMNVEV (reference sequence). The CDR3 sequence is CASSPGTNGGNEQFF. The covered CDR3 bases are TGTGCCAGCAGCCCCGGGACAAATGGAGGGAATGAG.